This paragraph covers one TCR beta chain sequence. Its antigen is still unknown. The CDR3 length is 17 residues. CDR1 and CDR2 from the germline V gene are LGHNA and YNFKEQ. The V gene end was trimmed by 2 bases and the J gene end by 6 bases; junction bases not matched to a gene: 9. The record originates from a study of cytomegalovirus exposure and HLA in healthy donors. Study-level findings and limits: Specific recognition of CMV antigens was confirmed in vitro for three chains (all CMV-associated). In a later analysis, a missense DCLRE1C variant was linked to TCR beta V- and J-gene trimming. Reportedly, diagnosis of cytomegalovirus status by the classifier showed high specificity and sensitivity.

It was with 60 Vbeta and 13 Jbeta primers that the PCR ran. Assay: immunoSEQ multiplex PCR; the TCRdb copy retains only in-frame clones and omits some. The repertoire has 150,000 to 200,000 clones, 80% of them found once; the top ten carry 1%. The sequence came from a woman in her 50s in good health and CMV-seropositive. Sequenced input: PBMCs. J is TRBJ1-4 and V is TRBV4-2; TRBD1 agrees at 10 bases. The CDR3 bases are TGTGCCAGCAGCCAACTGCCGGGACAGGGGAGGGATGAAAAACTGTTTTTT. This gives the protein CASSQLPGQGRDEKLFF.